This TCR beta chain is from a study of blood T cell repertoires in COVID-19. About the research overall: The United States, Italy and Spain provided the acute and convalescent COVID-19 samples.

CDR1 is SGHTA and CDR2 is FQGNSA in the germline V gene. V trimming: 5 bases; J trimming: 6 bases; junction bases outside the gene matches: 5. The CDR3 has 14 amino acids. How the authors handled the data: Nucleated cell counts were estimated from reference gene primer amplification. Clones were sequenced by immunoSEQ multiplex PCR, and TCRdb holds only the in-frame ones, with some missing. V, J and clone size derive from that table, while D and trimming were established from the DNA sequence. The table lists 350,000 to 400,000 clones, 90% of them singletons. The rearrangement joins TRBV7-2 to TRBJ1-5, with 9 bases fitting TRBD1. Sequencing was carried out using peripheral blood. The receptor's source is a man aged 18-30 years with active or convalescent COVID-19. This CDR3 is CASSGTGNFQPQHF. The CDR3 DNA sequence: TGTGCCAGCAGCGGGACAGGGAATTTTCAGCCCCAGCATTTT.